This paragraph covers one TCR beta chain sequence. Its antigen is still unknown. Any gene name here is a mouse gene name. The read terminates 1 residue before the CDR3 end, so the remaining end is supplied by the germline J gene. The sample originates from a study of tissue T cells after allogeneic stem cell transplantation. V was clipped by 0 bases and J by 0 bases, with 8 bases between them. Germline V gives CDR1 NSHNY, CDR2 SYGAGN. This CDR3 is built from 15 residues. Sequencing of TCRbeta CDR3 at survey depth gave sequences and template counts. The method was immunoSEQ multiplex PCR; TCRdb's version includes in-frame clones alone and lacks a portion of them. This table has roughly 50,000 clones, roughly four fifths appearing once. The study, taken as a whole, reports: The patient cohort was small and clinically heterogeneous, with limited sampling depth. Alloreactivity or antigen specificity of tissue TCRs was not determined; some clones might be host cells. Motif-based clustering found tissue-specific repertoire signatures shared across patients, though few clones were shared.

The chain couples TRBV13-1 to TRBJ2-3; no definite D call. Sequencing was carried out using sorted cells pooled from one or two spleens. The source of this sequence is a pool of C57BL/6 mice in good health. The CDR3 region is CASSDARHSAETLYF. The sequenced part of the CDR3 DNA is TGTGCCAGCAGTGATGCCAGACATAGTGCAGAAACGCTGTAT.